This TCR beta chain was recorded in a study of control samples from healthy donors and cancer patients. Germline V gives CDR1 SGHDT, CDR2 YYEEEE. The CDR3 is 17 amino acids. V lost 4 bases and J 3 bases, leaving 23 bases between the germline ends. The method was immunoSEQ multiplex PCR; TCRdb's version includes in-frame clones alone and lacks a portion of them. The data show about 140,000 clones, around 88% seen once. This chain uses TRBV5-6 with TRBJ2-7, with a weak D call TRBD1 (6 bases). The receptor was isolated from a man aged 18-30 years in good health. Sequenced material: blood. The CDR3, as DNA: TGTGCCAGCAGCCCTACGGGACAATCCAGTGCTTTCTACGAGCAGTACTTC. This gives the protein CASSPTGQSSAFYEQYF. Using reference TRBV5-6 and TRBJ2-7 for the parts outside the CDR3, the full variable domain is DAGVTQSPTHLIKTRGQQVTLRCSPKSGHDTVSWYQQALGQGPQFIFQYYEEEERQRGNFPDRFSGHQFPNYSSELNVNALLLGDSALYLCASSPTGQSSAFYEQYFGPGTRLTVT.